This T cell receptor (beta chain) originates from a study of technical replicates of blood from several donors. The assay was immunoSEQ multiplex PCR, and TCRdb's table has in-frame clones only and misses some. The sample lists about 100,000 clones, 90% to 97% occurring once. This CDR3 region has 18 residues. V lost 1 base and J lost 1, with 16 bases in between. CDR1 and CDR2 (germline): SNHLY, FYNNEI. The material sequenced was T cells isolated from PBMCs. This chain uses TRBV2 with TRBJ1-4; D possibly corresponds to TRBD1 (5 bases). This clonotype was sampled from a human donor in good health. CDR3 in DNA: TGTGCCAGCAGTGAAGGCCAGGGAAAGGCTGTAACTAATGAAAAACTGTTTTTT. This codes for CASSEGQGKAVTNEKLFF.